Listed here are 3 T cell receptor beta chains from one sample, sequenced in a study of patients and donors after allogeneic stem cell transplantation. TCRdb reprocessed the RT-PCR reads via MiXCR and lists one record per CDR3 protein. The table lists more than 150,000 distinct CDR3 sequences, 41% of them singletons. Sequenced sample: blood, either unsorted or a sorted T cell fraction (not recorded which). The receptors shown here come from a human donor who was either an allogeneic HSCT recipient or a stem cell or donor lymphocyte infusion donor (not recorded which). It is not recorded whose cells these are; they may come from a transplant donor.

V and J are TRBV5-1 and TRBJ1-5; 8 bases match TRBD1. Per the germline V gene, CDR1 is SGHRS and CDR2 is YFSETQ. The CDR3 spans 15 residues. V shed 3 bases, J shed 5 bases, and the junction held 7 bases outside the gene matches. CDR3 sequence reads: CASSSGDRGDQPQHF. The CDR3 DNA reads TGCGCCAGCAGCTCGGGAGACAGGGGCGATCAGCCCCAGCATTTT. The complete variable domain, with remaining parts taken from reference TRBV5-1 and TRBJ1-5, reads KAGVTQTPRYLIKTRGQQVTLSCSPISGHRSVSWYQQTPGQGLQFLFEYFSETQRNKGNFPGRFSGRQFSNSRSEMNVSTLELGDSALYLCASSSGDRGDQPQHFGDGTRLSIL.

The V gene is TRBV5-5, the J gene TRBJ2-7; 8 positions agree with TRBD1. Trimming took 4 bases from V and 3 from J; bases not matched to a gene: 9. The CDR3 runs 15 residues. Germline V CDR1 and CDR2: SGHKS, YYEKEE (reference sequence). As DNA, the CDR3 is TGTGCCAGCAGCCAAGGACAGGGCGCCCACTACGAGCAGTACTTC. Encoded protein: CASSQGQGAHYEQYF.

The rearrangement uses TRBV12-3 or TRBV12-4 and TRBJ2-7; 11 bases map to TRBD2. The CDR3 runs to 15 residues. The J segment lost 2 bases and the V segment lost 5 bases, leaving 5 bases of the junction unmatched. DNA of the CDR3: TGTGCCAGCAGTCCGGGACTAGCGGAACCCTACGAGCAGTACTTC. This sequence encodes CASSPGLAEPYEQYF.